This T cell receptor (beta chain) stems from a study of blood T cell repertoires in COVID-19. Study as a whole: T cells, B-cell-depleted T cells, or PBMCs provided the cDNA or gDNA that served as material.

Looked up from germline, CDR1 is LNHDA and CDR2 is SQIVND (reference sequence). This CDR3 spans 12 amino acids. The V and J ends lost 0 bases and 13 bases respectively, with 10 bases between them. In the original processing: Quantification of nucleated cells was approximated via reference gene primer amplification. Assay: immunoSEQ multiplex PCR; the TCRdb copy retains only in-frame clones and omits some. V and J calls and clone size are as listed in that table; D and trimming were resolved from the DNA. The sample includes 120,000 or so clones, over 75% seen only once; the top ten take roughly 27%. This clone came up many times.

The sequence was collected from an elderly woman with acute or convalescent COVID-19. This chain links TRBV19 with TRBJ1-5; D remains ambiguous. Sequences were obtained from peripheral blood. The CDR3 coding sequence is TGTGCCAGTAGTATAGATCTTAGAAAACAGCATTTT. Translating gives CASSIDLRKQHF.